A selection of T cell receptor beta chains follows, all from one sample in a study of Ad26.COV2.S vaccination and SARS-CoV-2 variants. Clones were sequenced by immunoSEQ multiplex PCR, and TCRdb holds only the in-frame ones, with some missing. This table has some 300,000 clones, about 86% appearing once. Sequenced material: peripheral blood, taken in a trial of Ad26.COV2.S vaccine versus placebo. These receptors were obtained from a person between 18 and 59 years old who received the Ad26.COV2.S COVID-19 vaccine or a placebo. Each CDR3 is given with its conserved first and last residue. The order of the fields is D gene, J gene, V gene, CDR3 protein. The D gene is left open where the match is weak.

>NA|TRBJ1-6|TRBV5-6
CASSLRGPSNSPLHF
>TRBD1|TRBJ1-3|TRBV30
CAWSAGTGGNTIYF
>NA|TRBJ2-7|TRBV7-8
CASSFNSWASYEQYF
>NA|TRBJ1-5|TRBV18
CASSPETANQPQHF
>TRBD2|TRBJ2-1|TRBV6-4
CASSPGTSGDEQFF
>NA|TRBJ1-4|TRBV9
CASSPLGGFGEKLFF
>TRBD1|TRBJ2-1|TRBV3-1/TRBV3-2
CASSGQGVLYSYNEQFF
>NA|TRBJ2-6|TRBV27
CASSLSSPDSSGANVLTF
>NA|TRBJ1-3|TRBV6-5
CASSSPRTSGNTIYF
>NA|TRBJ1-3|TRBV7-8
CASSLNIYSGNTIYF
>NA|TRBJ2-1|TRBV6-2/TRBV6-3
CASSYQYNEQFF
>NA|TRBJ2-1|TRBV7-2
CASSLSKADYNEQFF
>NA|TRBJ2-6|TRBV25-1
CASSEGVGGMTF
>NA|TRBJ2-3|TRBV9
CASSVDSGRTDTQYF
>NA|TRBJ1-1|TRBV3-1/TRBV3-2
CASSQQLVNTEAFF
>NA|TRBJ2-5|TRBV7-3
CASSSGLKETQYF
>NA|TRBJ1-4|TRBV2
CASAAGEALVF
>TRBD1|TRBJ1-2|TRBV30
CAWTAGTGWPTNYGYTF
>NA|TRBJ1-2|TRBV2
CASRGRGWAYGYTF
>NA|TRBJ1-2|TRBV2
CASSPGRGQNYGYTF
>NA|TRBJ1-2|TRBV11-2
CASSAGLNYGCTF
>NA|TRBJ2-5|TRBV2
CASTRDNQETQYF
>NA|TRBJ2-7|TRBV5-1
CASSLGGTYEQYF
>NA|TRBJ2-1|TRBV13
CASAKKGYNEQFF
>TRBD2|TRBJ2-5|TRBV4-3
CASSQVSGGPQETQYF
>NA|TRBJ2-3|TRBV5-1
CASRRDNTDTQYF
>NA|TRBJ2-1|TRBV20-1
CSASPGPVSYNEQFF
>NA|TRBJ2-3|TRBV10-3
CAIRGGADTQYF
>TRBD1|TRBJ2-7|TRBV6-5
CASSYLRQGQQYF
>NA|TRBJ1-5|TRBV6-2/TRBV6-3
CASSYGAVSGNQPQHF
>TRBD2|TRBJ2-1|TRBV7-9
CASSLFSGGNNEQFF
>NA|TRBJ1-1|TRBV3-1/TRBV3-2
CASSQRHMVAFF
>NA|TRBJ1-1|TRBV10-3
CAISDGLRAITEAFF
>TRBD2|TRBJ2-3|TRBV7-2
CASGRGGPGDTQYF
>TRBD1|TRBJ1-2|TRBV4-2
CASSERDRGYGYTF
>NA|TRBJ2-3|TRBV4-3
CASSQDWGADTQYF
>NA|TRBJ2-2|TRBV5-1
CASTSGGHANTGELFF
>NA|TRBJ1-2|TRBV19
CASSIGPGTLPVYGYTF
>NA|TRBJ1-6|TRBV6-1
CASSEGQRYNSPLHF
>TRBD1|TRBJ1-2|TRBV30
CAWSVGTGGGGGYTF
>NA|TRBJ1-2|TRBV7-2
CASSPSLGPPRGDGYTF
>TRBD1|TRBJ2-5|TRBV18
CASSQGQPQETQYF
>TRBD1|TRBJ2-5|TRBV29-1
CSARQGAGGQETQYF
>NA|TRBJ2-3|TRBV12-2
CASRRGTSGYPLYDTQYF
>NA|TRBJ2-3|TRBV5-6
CASSPGRSTDTQYF
>TRBD1|TRBJ1-3|TRBV19
CASSPARQGVDTIYF
>NA|TRBJ1-1|TRBV27
CASSLRHNTEAFF
>TRBD1|TRBJ2-1|TRBV2
CASRGLGQGYNEQFF
>TRBD2|TRBJ2-7|TRBV3-1/TRBV3-2
CASSAVGLAGGLSPSYEQYF
>NA|TRBJ1-2|TRBV5-6
CASSLITSRYGYTF
>NA|TRBJ2-1|TRBV7-2
CASSLARDEQFF
>TRBD1|TRBJ1-4|TRBV5-1
CASSRGGTGNEKLFF